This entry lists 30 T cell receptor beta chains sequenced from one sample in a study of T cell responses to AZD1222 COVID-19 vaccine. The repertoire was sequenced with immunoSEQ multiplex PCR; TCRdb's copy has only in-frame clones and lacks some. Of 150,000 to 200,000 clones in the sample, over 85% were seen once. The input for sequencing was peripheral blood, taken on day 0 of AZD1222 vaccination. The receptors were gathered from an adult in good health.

The CDR3 sequence is CASSLIADQNSGNTIYF. CDR3 bases: TGTGCCAGCTCACTTATCGCGGATCAGAACTCTGGAAACACCATATATTTT. The chain couples TRBV18 to TRBJ1-3; D remains ambiguous. The V and J ends lost 4 bases and 0 bases respectively, with 16 bases between them. This CDR3 contains 17 residues. Germline loops: CDR1 KGHSH, CDR2 LQKENI.

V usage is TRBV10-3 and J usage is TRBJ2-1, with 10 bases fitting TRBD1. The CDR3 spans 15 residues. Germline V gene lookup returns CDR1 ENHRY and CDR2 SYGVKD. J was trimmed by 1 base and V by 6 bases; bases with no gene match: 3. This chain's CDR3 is CAIRRTGGSYNEQFF. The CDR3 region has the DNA TGTGCCATCAGACGGACAGGGGGGTCCTACAATGAGCAGTTCTTC.

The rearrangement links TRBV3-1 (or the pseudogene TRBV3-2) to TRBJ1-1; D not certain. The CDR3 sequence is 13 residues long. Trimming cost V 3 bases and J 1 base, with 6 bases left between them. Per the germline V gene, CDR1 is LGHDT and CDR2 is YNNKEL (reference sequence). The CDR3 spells CASSQLQNTEAFF. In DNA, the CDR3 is TGTGCCAGCAGCCAGTTACAGAACACTGAAGCTTTCTTT.

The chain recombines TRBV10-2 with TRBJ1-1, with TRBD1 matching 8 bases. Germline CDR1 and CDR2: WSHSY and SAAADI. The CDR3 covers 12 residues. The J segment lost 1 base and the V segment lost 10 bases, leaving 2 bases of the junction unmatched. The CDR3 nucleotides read TGCGCCACCGGGACAGGGAACACTGAAGCTTTCTTT. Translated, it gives CATGTGNTEAFF.

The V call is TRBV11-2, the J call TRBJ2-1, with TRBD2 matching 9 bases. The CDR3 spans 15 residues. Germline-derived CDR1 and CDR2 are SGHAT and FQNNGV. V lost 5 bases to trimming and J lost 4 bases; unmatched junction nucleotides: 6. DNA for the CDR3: TGTGCCAGCAGCCCGGGACTAGCCCAATACAATGAGCAGTTCTTC. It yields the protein CASSPGLAQYNEQFF.

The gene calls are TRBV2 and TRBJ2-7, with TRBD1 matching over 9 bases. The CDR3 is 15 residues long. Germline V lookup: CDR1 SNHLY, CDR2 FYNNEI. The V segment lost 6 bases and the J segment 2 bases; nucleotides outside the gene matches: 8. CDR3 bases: TGTGCCAGCAGGGAACAGGGGGCCAAGACCTACGAGCAGTACTTC. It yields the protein CASREQGAKTYEQYF.

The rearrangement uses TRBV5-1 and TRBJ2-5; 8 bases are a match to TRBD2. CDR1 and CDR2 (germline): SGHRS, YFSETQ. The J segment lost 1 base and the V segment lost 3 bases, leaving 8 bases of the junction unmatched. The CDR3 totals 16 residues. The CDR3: CASSWRGAGGQETQYF. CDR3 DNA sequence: TGCGCCAGCAGCTGGAGAGGGGCGGGGGGCCAAGAGACCCAGTACTTC.

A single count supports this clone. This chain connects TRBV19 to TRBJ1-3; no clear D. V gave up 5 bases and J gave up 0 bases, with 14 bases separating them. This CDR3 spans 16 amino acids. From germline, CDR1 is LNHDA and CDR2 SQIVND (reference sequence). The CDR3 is CASSLPRTGSGNTIYF. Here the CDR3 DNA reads TGTGCCAGTAGTCTACCCCGGACGGGCTCTGGAAACACCATATATTTT.

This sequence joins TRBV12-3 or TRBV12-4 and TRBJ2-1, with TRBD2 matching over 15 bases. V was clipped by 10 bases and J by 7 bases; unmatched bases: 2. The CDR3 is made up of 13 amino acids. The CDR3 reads CATGTSGGNEQFF. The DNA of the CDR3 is TGTGCCACCGGGACTAGCGGGGGGAATGAGCAGTTCTTC.

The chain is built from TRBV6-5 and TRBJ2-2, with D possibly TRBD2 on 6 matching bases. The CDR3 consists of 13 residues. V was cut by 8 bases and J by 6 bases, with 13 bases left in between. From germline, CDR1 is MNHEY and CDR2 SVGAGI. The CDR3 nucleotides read TGTGCCAGCGGGAAACTAGCCCCCGGGGAGCTGTTTTTT. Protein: CASGKLAPGELFF.

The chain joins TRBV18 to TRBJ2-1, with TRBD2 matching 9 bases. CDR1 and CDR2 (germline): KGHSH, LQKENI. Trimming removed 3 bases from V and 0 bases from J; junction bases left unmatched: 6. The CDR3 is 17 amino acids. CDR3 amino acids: CASSPRRGGASYNEQFF. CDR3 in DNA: TGTGCCAGCTCACCGCGCCGCGGGGGGGCCTCCTACAATGAGCAGTTCTTC.

The CDR3 reads CASSLWTSYEQYF. The CDR3 DNA reads as TGCGCCAGCAGCTTGTGGACCTCCTACGAGCAGTACTTC. The chain joins TRBV5-1 to TRBJ2-7; D gene unclear. Between the trimmed V and J ends, which lost 1 base and 0 bases, there was a span of 5 bases. CDR1 and CDR2 from the germline V gene are SGHRS and YFSETQ. The length of the CDR3 is 13 residues.

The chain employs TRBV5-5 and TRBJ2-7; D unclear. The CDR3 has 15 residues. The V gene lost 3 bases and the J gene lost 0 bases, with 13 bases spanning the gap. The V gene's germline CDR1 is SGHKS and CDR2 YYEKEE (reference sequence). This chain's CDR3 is CASSSLLGSSYEQYF. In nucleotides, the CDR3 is TGTGCCAGCAGCTCCCTCTTGGGTAGCTCCTACGAGCAGTACTTC.

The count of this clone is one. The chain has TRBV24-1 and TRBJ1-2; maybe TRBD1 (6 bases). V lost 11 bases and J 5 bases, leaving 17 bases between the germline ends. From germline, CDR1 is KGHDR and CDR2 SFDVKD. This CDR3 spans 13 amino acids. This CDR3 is CANPQGVGYGYTF. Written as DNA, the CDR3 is TGTGCCAACCCACAGGGCGTCGGGTATGGCTACACCTTC.

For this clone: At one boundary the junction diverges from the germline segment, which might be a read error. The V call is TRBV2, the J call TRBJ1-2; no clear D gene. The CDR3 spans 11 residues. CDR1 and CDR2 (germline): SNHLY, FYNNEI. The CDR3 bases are TGTGCCTGCAGCGTACTAGGTGGCTACACCTTC. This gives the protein CACSVLGGYTF.

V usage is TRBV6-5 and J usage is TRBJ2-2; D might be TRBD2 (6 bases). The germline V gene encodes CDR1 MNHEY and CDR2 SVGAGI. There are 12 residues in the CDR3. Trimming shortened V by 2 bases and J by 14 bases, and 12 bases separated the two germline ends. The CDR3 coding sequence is TGTGCCAGCAGTTACCGAGGCGGGGCTCTGTTTTTT. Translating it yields CASSYRGGALFF.

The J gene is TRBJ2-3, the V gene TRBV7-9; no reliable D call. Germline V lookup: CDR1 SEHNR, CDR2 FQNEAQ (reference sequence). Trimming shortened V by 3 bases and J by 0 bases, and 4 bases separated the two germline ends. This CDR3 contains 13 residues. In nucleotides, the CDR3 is TGTGCCAGCAGCTTCGGCAGCACAGATACGCAGTATTTT. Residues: CASSFGSTDTQYF.

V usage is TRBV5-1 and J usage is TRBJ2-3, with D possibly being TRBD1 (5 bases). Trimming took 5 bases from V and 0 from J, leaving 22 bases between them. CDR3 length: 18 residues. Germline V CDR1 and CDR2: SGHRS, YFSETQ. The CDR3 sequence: CASRQNRTSPVSTDTQYF. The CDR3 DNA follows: TGCGCCAGCAGGCAAAATAGGACATCCCCCGTTAGCACAGATACGCAGTATTTT.

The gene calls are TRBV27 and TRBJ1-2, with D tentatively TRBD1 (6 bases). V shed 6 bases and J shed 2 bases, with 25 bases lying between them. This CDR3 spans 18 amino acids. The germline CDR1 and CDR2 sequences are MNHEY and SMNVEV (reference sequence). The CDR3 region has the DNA TGTGCCAGCAGACGGTACACAGGGACACAGAATTTAAACTATGGCTACACCTTC. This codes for CASRRYTGTQNLNYGYTF.

In nucleotides, the CDR3 is TGTGCCAGCAGTTACTCGATCGACAGGATCTACGAGCAGTACTTC. This translates into CASSYSIDRIYEQYF. V and J are TRBV6-5 and TRBJ2-7; the D gene is possibly TRBD1 (6 bases). Per the germline V gene, CDR1 is MNHEY and CDR2 is SVGAGI. The CDR3 totals 15 residues. Trimming stripped 0 bases from V and 3 bases from J, with 12 bases between.

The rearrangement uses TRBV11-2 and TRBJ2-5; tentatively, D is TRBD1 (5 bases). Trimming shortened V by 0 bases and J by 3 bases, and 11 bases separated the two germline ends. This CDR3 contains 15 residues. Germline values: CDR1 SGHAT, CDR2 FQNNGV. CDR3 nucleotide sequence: TGTGCCAGCAGCTTAGAGGGGCCCCGGAAAGAGACCCAGTACTTC. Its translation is CASSLEGPRKETQYF.

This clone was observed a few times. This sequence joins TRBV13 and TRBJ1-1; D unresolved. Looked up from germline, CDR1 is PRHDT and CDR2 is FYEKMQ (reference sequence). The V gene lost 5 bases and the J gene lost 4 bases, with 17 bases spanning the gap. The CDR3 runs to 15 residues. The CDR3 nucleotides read TGTGCCAGCAGCCCGGAGGTCTCCATGGGCACTGAAGCTTTCTTT. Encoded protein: CASSPEVSMGTEAFF.

The CDR3 sequence: CASSPVTLGYSNQPQHF. The CDR3 nucleotides are TGCGCCAGCAGCCCGGTCACGCTCGGATATAGCAATCAGCCCCAGCATTTT. The chain recombines TRBV4-1 with TRBJ1-5; D remains ambiguous. CDR3 length: 17 amino acids. The germline gives CDR1 MGHRA, CDR2 YSYEKL. V lost 4 bases and J 0 bases, leaving 16 bases between the germline ends.

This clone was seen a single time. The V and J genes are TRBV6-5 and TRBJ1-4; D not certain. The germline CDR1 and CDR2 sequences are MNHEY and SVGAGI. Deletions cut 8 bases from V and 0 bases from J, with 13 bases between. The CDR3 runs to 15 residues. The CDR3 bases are TGTGCCAGCCAGGTGTACGGGGCAACTAATGAAAAACTGTTTTTT. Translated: CASQVYGATNEKLFF.

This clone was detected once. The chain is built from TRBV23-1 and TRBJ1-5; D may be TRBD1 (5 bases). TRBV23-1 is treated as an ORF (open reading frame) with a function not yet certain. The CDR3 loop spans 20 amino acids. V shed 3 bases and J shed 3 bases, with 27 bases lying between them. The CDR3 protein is CASSQLPLWFRAGNNQPQHF. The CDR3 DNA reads TGCGCCAGCAGTCAGCTACCTCTCTGGTTTAGAGCAGGGAACAATCAGCCCCAGCATTTT.

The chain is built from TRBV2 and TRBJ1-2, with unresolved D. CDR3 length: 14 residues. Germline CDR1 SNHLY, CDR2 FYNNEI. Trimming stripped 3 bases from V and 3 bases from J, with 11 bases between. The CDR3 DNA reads TGTGCCAGCAGTGATCTTTCAGGAGACTATGGCTACACCTTC. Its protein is CASSDLSGDYGYTF. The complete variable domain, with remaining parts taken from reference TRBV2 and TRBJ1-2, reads EPEVTQTPSHQVTQMGQEVILRCVPISNHLYFYWYRQILGQKVEFLVSFYNNEISEKSEIFDDQFSVERPDGSNFTLKIRSTKLEDSAMYFCASSDLSGDYGYTFGSGTRLTVV.

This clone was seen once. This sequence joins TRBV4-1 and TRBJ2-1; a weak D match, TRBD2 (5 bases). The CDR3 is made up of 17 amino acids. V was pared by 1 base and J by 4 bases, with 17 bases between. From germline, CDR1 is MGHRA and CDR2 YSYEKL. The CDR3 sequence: CASSQAPPGMAYNEQFF. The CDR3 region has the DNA TGCGCCAGCAGCCAAGCTCCCCCGGGAATGGCGTACAATGAGCAGTTCTTC.

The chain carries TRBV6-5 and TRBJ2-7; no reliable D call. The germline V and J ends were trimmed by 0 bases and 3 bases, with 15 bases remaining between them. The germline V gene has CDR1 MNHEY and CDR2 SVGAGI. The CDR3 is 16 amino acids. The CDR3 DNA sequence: TGTGCCAGCAGTTACTCGGCCGACGATGTGGGCTACGAGCAGTACTTC. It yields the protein CASSYSADDVGYEQYF.

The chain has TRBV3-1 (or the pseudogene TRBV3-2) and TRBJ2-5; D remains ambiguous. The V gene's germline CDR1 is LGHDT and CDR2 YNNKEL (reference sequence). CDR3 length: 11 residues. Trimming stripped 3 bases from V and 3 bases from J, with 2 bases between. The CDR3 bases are TGTGCCAGCAGCCAGGAAGAGACCCAGTACTTC. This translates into CASSQEETQYF.

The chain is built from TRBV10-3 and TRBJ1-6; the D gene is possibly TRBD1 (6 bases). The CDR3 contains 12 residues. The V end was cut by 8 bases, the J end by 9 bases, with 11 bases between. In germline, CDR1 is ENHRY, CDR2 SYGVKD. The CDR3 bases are TGTGCCATCCGACAGGCGGGTTCACCCCTCCACTTT. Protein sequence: CAIRQAGSPLHF.